These T cell receptor beta chains were read from a single sample in a study of T cell repertoires in cytomegalovirus infection. Their specific antigens are unknown. Using its own MiXCR run on the reads, TCRdb lists one record per CDR3 protein. The sample holds some 700,000 distinct CDR3 sequences, roughly 36% seen once. Here the sequenced sample was cultured PBMCs, taken from culture after CMV antigen stimulation. The receptors derive from a human donor in good health (CMV status not recorded). Some clones in this sample may be carry-over from other donors' samples. CDR3s include the opening cysteine and the closing phenylalanine or tryptophan.

J	V	length	CDR3
TRBJ2-5	TRBV12-3/TRBV12-4	15	CASSSSLGRSETQYF
TRBJ1-3	TRBV10-2	14	CASSLQGTGNTIYF
TRBJ2-7	TRBV7-2	15	CASSLRGNSPYEQYF
TRBJ2-3	TRBV2	12	CASRPVSDTQYF
TRBJ2-1	TRBV4-2	15	CASSQDPREYNEQFF
TRBJ2-5	TRBV25-1	18	CASRAVPGQGGAQETQYF
TRBJ2-5	TRBV4-3	16	CASSQGPNYEGETQYF
TRBJ2-1	TRBV7-2	14	CASSLVAAYNEQFF
TRBJ2-1	TRBV12-3/TRBV12-4	17	CASRGLADRKSNNEQFF
TRBJ1-6	TRBV7-2	12	CASSETGPPLHF
TRBJ1-5	TRBV7-8	15	CASSLFQGRRSPQHF
TRBJ2-2	TRBV7-2	13	CASSSELTGELFF
TRBJ2-1	TRBV7-6	13	CASGRTGSGEQFF
TRBJ1-1	TRBV19	12	CASSFRGPGAFF
TRBJ2-3	TRBV25-1	16	CASSSRAGPSTDTQYF
TRBJ1-1	TRBV10-3	11	CAISVGTEAFF
TRBJ1-5	TRBV7-8	15	CASSQFGTVNQPQHF
TRBJ2-3	TRBV4-1	15	CARIGQTTSTDTQYF
TRBJ1-4	TRBV14	12	CASSQNREKLFF
TRBJ2-7	TRBV12-3/TRBV12-4	13	CASSLGGPDEQYF
TRBJ2-3	TRBV12-3/TRBV12-4	14	CASSPELYTDTQYF
TRBJ1-5	TRBV7-8	15	CASSLGGGSGQPQHF
TRBJ1-6	TRBV7-2	13	CASSTMDRSPLHF
TRBJ2-1	TRBV20-1	17	CSARATGIEGLYNEQFF
TRBJ2-7	TRBV20-1	16	CSARHQLPGLDYEQYF
TRBJ1-2	TRBV6-1	13	CASIGAVSYGYTF
TRBJ1-2	TRBV6-1	13	CASSEQLNYGYTF
TRBJ1-5	TRBV6-6	15	CASSSHHSNNQPQHF
TRBJ2-5	TRBV2	13	CASSVDSQETQYF
TRBJ2-5	TRBV7-9	14	CASSSMDRGGTQYF
TRBJ2-3	TRBV6-2/TRBV6-3	14	CASSYWTVTDTQYF
TRBJ2-1	TRBV12-3/TRBV12-4	15	CASSETSESYNEQFF
TRBJ1-2	TRBV10-3	15	CAISEDRQGYYGYTF
TRBJ2-2	TRBV7-9	16	CASSLRYLAGTGELFF
TRBJ1-5	TRBV7-2	14	CASSDRGPLEPQHF
TRBJ2-1	TRBV19	16	CASSGGVRLAYNEQFF
TRBJ2-3	TRBV7-6	16	CASSPVGRQGTDTQYF
TRBJ2-7	TRBV14	14	CASSRQGPGGQQYF
TRBJ2-5	TRBV6-5	13	CASSLTVAETQYF
TRBJ2-7	TRBV7-2	16	CASSLAQQGAVYEQYF
TRBJ2-5	TRBV20-1	14	CSVPGTSGQETQYF
TRBJ2-3	TRBV7-2	14	CASSLGGTTDTQYF
TRBJ1-2	TRBV7-6	12	CASSEEFRGYTF
TRBJ1-5	TRBV7-2	13	CASSEGFHQPQHF
TRBJ2-7	TRBV7-2	17	CASSWPGSGSTSYEQYF
TRBJ1-1	TRBV12-3/TRBV12-4	14	CASRMSGPLAEAFF
TRBJ2-6	TRBV6-2/TRBV6-3	16	CASSYPFGSGANVLTF
TRBJ2-5	TRBV7-2	15	CASSLVVNLQETQYF
TRBJ2-7	TRBV7-2	15	CASSLGSGVGYEQYF